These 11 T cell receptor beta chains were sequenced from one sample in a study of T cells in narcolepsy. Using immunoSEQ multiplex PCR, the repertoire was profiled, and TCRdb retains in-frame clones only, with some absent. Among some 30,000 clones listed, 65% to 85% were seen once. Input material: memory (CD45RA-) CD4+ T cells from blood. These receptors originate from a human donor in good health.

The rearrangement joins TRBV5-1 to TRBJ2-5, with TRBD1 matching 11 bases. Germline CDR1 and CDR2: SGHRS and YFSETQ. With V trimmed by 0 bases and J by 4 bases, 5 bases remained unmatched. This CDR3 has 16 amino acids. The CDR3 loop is CASSLEGQGARETQYF. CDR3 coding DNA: TGCGCCAGCAGCTTGGAAGGACAGGGGGCCAGAGAGACCCAGTACTTC.

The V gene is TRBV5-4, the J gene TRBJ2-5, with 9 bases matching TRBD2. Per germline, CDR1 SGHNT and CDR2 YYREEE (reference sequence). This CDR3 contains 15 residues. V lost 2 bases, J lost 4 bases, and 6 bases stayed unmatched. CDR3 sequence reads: CASSFEAGGRETQYF. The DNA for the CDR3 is TGTGCCAGCAGCTTCGAGGCGGGGGGGCGAGAGACCCAGTACTTC.

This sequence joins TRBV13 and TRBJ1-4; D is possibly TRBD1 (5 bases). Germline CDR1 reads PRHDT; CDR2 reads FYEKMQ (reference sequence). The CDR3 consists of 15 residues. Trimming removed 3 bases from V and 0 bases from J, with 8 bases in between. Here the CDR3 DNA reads TGTGCCAGCAGCTTTAGGGGAGCAACTAATGAAAAACTGTTTTTT. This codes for CASSFRGATNEKLFF.

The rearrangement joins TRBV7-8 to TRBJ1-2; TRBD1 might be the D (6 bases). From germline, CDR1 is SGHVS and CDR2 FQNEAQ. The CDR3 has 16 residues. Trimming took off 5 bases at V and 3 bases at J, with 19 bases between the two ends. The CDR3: CASSPAGRGPYYGYTF. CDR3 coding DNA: TGTGCCAGCAGCCCAGCCGGTCGGGGGCCTTACTATGGCTACACCTTC.

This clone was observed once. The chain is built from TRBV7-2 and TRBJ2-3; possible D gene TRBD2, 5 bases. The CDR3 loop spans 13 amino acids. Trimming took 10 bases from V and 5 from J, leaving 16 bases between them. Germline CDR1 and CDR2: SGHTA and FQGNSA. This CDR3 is CATGTGWVDTQYF. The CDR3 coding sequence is TGTGCCACAGGCACGGGGTGGGTAGATACGCAGTATTTT.

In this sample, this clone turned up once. Written as DNA, the CDR3 is TGTGCCATCAGTGAGGGTGGCAAAATCGCCTACAATGAGCAGTTCTTC. This codes for CAISEGGKIAYNEQFF. The chain joins TRBV10-3 to TRBJ2-1; D unclear. Germline CDR1 ENHRY, CDR2 SYGVKD. Between the trimmed V and J ends, which lost 2 bases and 2 bases, there was a span of 13 bases. This CDR3 has 16 residues.

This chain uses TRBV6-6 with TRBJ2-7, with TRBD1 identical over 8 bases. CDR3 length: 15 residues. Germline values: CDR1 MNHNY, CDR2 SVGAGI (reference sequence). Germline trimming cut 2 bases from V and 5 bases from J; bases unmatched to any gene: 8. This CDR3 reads CASSYRAGGMDEQYF. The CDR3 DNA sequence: TGTGCCAGCAGTTACCGAGCAGGGGGCATGGACGAGCAGTACTTC.

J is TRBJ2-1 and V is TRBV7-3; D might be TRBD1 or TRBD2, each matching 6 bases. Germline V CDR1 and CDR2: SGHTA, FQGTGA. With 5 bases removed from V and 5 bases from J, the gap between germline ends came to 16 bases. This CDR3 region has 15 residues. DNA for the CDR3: TGTGCCAGCAGCCCCCCCCCGGGGGCGGACAATGAGCAGTTCTTC. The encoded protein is CASSPPPGADNEQFF.

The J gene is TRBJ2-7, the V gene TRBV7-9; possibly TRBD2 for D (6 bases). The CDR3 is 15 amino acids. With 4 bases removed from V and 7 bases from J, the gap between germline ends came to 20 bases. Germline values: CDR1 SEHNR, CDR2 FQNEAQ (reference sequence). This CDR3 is CASSSSGRPTWEQYF. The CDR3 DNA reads TGTGCCAGCAGCTCGTCCGGGAGACCCACCTGGGAGCAGTACTTC.

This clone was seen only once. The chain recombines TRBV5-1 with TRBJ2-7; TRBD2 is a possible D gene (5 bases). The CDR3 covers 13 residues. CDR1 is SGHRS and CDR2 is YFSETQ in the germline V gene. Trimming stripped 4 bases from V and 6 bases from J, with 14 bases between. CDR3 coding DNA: TGCGCCAGCAGCGCGGACGGACTCGGCGAGCAGTACTTC. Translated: CASSADGLGEQYF.

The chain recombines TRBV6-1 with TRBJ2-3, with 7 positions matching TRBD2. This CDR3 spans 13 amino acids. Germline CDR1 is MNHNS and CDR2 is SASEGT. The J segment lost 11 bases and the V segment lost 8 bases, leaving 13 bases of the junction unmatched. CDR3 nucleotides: TGTGCCAGCCTAGAGGGAGGGTCCGTTGGGCAGTATTTT. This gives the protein CASLEGGSVGQYF.